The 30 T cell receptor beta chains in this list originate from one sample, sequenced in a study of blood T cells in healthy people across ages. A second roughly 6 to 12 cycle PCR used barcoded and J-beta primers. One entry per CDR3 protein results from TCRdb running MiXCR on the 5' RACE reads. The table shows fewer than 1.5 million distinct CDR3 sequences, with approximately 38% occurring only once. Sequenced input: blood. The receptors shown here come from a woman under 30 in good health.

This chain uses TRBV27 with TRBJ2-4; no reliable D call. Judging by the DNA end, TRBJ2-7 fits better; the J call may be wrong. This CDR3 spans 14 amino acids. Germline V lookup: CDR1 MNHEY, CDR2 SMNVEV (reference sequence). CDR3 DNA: TGTGCCAGCAGTTTATCTTCGACTGGCTACGAGCAGTACTTC. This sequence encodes CASSLSSTGYEQYF.

The CDR3 DNA is TGTGCCAGCAGTGAAGTCGGTCGCGAGCAGTACTTC. It encodes CASSEVGREQYF. The chain links TRBV6-1 to TRBJ2-7, with D unclear. The germline V gene encodes CDR1 MNHNS and CDR2 SASEGT. With 1 base removed from V and 6 bases from J, the gap between germline ends came to 7 bases. The CDR3 covers 12 residues.

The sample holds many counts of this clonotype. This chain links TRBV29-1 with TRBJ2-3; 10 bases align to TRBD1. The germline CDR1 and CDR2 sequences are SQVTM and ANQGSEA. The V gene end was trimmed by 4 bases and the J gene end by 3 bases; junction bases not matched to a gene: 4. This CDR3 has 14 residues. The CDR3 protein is CSVGDRGLTDTQYF. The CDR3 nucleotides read TGCAGCGTTGGAGACAGGGGGCTGACAGATACGCAGTATTTT.

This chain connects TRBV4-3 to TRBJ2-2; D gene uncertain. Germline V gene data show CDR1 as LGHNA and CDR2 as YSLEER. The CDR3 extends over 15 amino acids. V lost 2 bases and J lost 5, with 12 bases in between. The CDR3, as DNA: TGCGCCAGCAGCCAAAGCCGGTCGAGGACCGGGGAGCTGTTTTTT. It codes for CASSQSRSRTGELFF.

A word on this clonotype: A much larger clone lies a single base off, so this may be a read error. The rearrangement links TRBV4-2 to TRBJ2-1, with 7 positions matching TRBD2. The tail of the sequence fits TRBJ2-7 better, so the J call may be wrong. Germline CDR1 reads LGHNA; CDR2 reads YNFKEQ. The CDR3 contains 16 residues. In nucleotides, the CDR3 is TGTGCCAGCAGCCAAGATGAGCGGGGATCCTACAATGAGCAGTACTTC. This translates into CASSQDERGSYNEQYF.

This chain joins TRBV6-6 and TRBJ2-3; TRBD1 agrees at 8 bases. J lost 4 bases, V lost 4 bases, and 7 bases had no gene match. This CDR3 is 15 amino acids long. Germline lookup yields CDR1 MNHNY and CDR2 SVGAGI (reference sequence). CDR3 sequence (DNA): TGTGCCAGCAGTTTTTGGGACAGGCCCGCAGATACGCAGTATTTT. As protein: CASSFWDRPADTQYF.

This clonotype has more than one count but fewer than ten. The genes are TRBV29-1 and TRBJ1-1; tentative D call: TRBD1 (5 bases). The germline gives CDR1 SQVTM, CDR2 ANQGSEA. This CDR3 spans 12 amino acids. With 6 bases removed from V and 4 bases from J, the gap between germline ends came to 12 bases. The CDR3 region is CSVDSGLTEAFF. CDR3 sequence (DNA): TGCAGCGTCGACAGTGGGCTCACTGAAGCTTTCTTT.

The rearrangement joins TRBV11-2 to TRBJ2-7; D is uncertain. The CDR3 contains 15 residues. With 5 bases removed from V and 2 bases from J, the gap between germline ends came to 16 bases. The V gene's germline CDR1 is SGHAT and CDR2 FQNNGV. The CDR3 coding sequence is TGTGCCAGCAGCCCAGCCCGTGTGGTGACCTACGAGCAGTACTTC. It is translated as CASSPARVVTYEQYF.

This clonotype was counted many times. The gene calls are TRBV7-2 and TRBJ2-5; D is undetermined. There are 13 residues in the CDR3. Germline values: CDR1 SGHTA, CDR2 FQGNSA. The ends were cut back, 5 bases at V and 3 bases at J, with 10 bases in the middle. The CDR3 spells CASSTWPKETQYF. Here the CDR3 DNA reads TGTGCCAGCAGCACCTGGCCGAAAGAGACCCAGTACTTC.

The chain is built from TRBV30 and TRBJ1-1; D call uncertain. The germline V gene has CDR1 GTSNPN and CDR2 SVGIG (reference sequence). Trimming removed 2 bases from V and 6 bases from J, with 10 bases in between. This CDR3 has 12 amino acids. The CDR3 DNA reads TGTGCCTGGAGTTTAGAGGGCGCTGAAGCTTTCTTT. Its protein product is CAWSLEGAEAFF.

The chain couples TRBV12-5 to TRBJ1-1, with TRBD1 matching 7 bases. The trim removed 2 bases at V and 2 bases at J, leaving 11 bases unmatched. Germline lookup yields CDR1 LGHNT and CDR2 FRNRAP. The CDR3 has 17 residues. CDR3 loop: CASGLTGTASLNTEAFF. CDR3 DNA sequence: TGTGCTAGTGGTTTGACCGGGACAGCCTCTTTAAACACTGAAGCTTTCTTT.

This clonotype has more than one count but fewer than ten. CDR3 nucleotides: TGCGCCAGCAGCCAAGGCCTCGGGACCGCGGGAGATACGCAGTATTTT. Translating gives CASSQGLGTAGDTQYF. The V call is TRBV4-1, the J call TRBJ2-3; D possibly matches TRBD1 or TRBD2 (5 bases each). The V end was cut by 1 base, the J end by 5 bases, with 16 bases between. The V gene's germline CDR1 is MGHRA and CDR2 YSYEKL. The CDR3 consists of 16 residues.

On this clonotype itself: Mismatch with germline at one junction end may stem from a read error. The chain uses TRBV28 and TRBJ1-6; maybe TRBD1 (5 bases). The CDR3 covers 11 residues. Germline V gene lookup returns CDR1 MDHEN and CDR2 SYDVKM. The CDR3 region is CAAGGNSPLHF. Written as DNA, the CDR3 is TGTGCCGCGGGGGGAAATTCGCCCCTCCACTTT.

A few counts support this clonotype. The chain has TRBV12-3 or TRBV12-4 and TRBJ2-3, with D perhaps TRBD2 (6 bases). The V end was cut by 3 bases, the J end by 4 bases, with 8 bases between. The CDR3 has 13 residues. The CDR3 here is CASSFGTADTQYF. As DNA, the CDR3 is TGTGCCAGCAGTTTCGGGACTGCAGATACGCAGTATTTT.

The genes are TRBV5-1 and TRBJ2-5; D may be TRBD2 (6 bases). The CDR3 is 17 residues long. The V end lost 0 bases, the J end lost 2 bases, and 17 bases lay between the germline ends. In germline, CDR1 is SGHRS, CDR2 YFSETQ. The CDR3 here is CASSLERAGRIQETQYF. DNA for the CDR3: TGCGCCAGCAGCTTGGAGCGGGCAGGGAGGATACAAGAGACCCAGTACTTC.

The CDR3 DNA sequence: TGTGCCAGCAGTGGAGTGGGCAGCTTAATTACCTACAATGAGCAGTTCTTC. It yields the protein CASSGVGSLITYNEQFF. J is TRBJ2-1 and V is TRBV2; D gene ambiguous. Per the germline V gene, CDR1 is SNHLY and CDR2 is FYNNEI. Trimming stripped 4 bases from V and 2 bases from J, with 18 bases between. The CDR3 has 17 residues.

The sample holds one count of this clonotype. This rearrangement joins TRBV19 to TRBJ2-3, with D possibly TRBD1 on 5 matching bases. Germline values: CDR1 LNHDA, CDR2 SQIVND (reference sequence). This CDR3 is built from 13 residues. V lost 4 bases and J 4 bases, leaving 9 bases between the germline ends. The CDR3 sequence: CASSTDRSDTQYF. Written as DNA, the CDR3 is TGTGCCAGTAGTACCGACAGATCAGATACGCAGTATTTT.

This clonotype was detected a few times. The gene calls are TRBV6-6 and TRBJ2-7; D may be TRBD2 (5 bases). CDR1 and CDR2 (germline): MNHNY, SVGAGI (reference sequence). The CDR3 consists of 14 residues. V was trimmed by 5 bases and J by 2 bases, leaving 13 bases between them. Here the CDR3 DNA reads TGTGCCAGCAGTACTGAGCGGCGGACCTACGAGCAGTACTTC. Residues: CASSTERRTYEQYF.

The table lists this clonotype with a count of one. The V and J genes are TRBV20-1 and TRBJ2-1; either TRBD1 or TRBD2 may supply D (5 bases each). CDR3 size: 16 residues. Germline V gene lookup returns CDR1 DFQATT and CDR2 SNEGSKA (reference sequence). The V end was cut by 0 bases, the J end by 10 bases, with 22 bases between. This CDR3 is CSARDGSRVYRDEQFF. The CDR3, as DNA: TGCAGTGCTAGAGATGGGAGCAGGGTATATCGGGACGAGCAGTTCTTC.

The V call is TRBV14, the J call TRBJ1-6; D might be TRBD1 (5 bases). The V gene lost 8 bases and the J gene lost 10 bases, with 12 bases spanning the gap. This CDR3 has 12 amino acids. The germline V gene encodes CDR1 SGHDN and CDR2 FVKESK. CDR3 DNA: TGTGCCAGCCGGCGGGACTCGTCACCCCTCCACTTT. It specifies CASRRDSSPLHF.

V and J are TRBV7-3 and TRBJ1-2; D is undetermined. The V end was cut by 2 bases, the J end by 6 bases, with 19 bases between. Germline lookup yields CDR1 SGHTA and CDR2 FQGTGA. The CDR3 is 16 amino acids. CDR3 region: CASSLESGADKDGYTF. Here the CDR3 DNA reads TGTGCCAGCAGCTTAGAATCGGGAGCGGATAAGGATGGCTACACCTTC. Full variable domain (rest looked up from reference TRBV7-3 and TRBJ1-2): GAGVSQTPSNKVTEKGKYVELRCDPISGHTALYWYRQSLGQGPEFLIYFQGTGAADDSGLPNDRFFAVRPEGSVSTLKIQRTERGDSAVYLCASSLESGADKDGYTFGSGTRLTVV.

The DNA of the CDR3 is TGTGCCAGCAGACCAGGGGAAAATGAGCAGTTCTTC. Translating gives CASRPGENEQFF. The rearrangement uses TRBV6-1 and TRBJ2-1, with a tentative D call TRBD1 (6 bases). Germline V gives CDR1 MNHNS, CDR2 SASEGT. V was trimmed by 6 bases and J by 7 bases, leaving 10 bases between them. The CDR3 length is 12 residues.

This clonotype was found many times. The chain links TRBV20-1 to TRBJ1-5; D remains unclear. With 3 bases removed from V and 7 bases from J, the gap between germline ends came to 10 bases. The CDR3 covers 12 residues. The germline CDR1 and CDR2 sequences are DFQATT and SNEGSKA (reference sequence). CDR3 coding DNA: TGCAGTGCTAGGGGAGGTGCGCAGCCCCAGCATTTT. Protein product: CSARGGAQPQHF.

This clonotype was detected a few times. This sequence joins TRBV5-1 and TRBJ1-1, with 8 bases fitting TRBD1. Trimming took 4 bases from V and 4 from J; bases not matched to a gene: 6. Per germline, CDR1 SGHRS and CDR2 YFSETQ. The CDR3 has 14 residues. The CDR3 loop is CASSGRTGITEAFF. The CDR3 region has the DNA TGCGCCAGCAGCGGGAGGACAGGGATCACTGAAGCTTTCTTT. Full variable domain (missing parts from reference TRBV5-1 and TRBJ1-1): KAGVTQTPRYLIKTRGQQVTLSCSPISGHRSVSWYQQTPGQGLQFLFEYFSETQRNKGNFPGRFSGRQFSNSRSEMNVSTLELGDSALYLCASSGRTGITEAFFGQGTRLTVV.

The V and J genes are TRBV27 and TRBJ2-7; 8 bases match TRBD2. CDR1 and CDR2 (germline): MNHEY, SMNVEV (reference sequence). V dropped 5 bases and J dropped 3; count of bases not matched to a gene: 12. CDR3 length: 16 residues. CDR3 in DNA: TGTGCCAGCAGTCTTTCCCCGGGACTAGATGACTACGAGCAGTACTTC. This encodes CASSLSPGLDDYEQYF.

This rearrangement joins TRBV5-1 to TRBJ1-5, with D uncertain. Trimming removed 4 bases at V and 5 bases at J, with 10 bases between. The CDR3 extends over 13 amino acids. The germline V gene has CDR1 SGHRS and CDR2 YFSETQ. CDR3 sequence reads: CASSVEEHQPQHF. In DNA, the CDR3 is TGCGCCAGCAGCGTGGAAGAGCATCAGCCCCAGCATTTT.

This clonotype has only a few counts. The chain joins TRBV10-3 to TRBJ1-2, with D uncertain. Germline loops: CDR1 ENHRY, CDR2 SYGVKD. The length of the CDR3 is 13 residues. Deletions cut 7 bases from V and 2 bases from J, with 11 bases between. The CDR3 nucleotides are TGTGCCATCACCGGAGAAGGGAACTATGGCTACACCTTC. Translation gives CAITGEGNYGYTF.

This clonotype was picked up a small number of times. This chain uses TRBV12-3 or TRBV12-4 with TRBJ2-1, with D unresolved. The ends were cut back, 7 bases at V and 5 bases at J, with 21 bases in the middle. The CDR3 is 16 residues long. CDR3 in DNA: TGTGCCAGCACCCCTCACGGGTTTGCCGGCAACAATGAGCAGTTCTTC. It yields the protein CASTPHGFAGNNEQFF.

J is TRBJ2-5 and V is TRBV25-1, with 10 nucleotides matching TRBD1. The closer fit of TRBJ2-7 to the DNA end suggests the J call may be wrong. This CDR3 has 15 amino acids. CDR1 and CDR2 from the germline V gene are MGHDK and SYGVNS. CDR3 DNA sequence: TGTGCCAGCATGAGGGGGGGGACAGGGGTGGGCGAGCAGTACTTC. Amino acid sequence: CASMRGGTGVGEQYF.

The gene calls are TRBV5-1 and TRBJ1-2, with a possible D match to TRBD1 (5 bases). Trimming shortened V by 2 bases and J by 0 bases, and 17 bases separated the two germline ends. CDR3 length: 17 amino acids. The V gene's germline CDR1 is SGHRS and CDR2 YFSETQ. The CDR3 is CASSFSTGTPTNYGYTF. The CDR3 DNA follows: TGCGCCAGCAGCTTCTCCACCGGGACGCCTACTAACTATGGCTACACCTTC.